One TCR beta chain is described in this entry. Assay: immunoSEQ multiplex PCR; the TCRdb copy retains only in-frame clones and omits some. Here the sample spans some 260,000 clones, 85% to 90% being singletons. Categorization into cohorts depended on clinical history that participants reported. This entry comes from a study of blood T cell repertoires in COVID-19. Study as a whole: Spain, Italy and the United States supplied samples that represented acute and convalescent COVID-19.

Germline V lookup: CDR1 MDHEN, CDR2 SYDVKM. The ends were cut back, 5 bases at V and 3 bases at J, with 20 bases in the middle. The CDR3 has 17 residues. The TCR comes from a man aged 40-50 years who had recovered from COVID-19. The chain has TRBV28 and TRBJ1-5; D remains ambiguous. Sequenced material: PBMCs or T cells enriched from blood (not recorded which). CDR3 in amino acids: CASSLYPEGRVNQPQHF. Written as DNA, the CDR3 is TGTGCCAGCAGTCTATACCCCGAAGGGAGGGTCAATCAGCCCCAGCATTTT.